What follows is one TCR beta chain and its context. Its antigen remains unknown. The record originates from a study of T cell responses to AZD1222 COVID-19 vaccine. Overall study results and limits: Females made up more of the donors, who were largely white British, and clonal diversity may have come out too low. At baseline, just five to seven AZD1222 recipients tested seropositive. Spike-wide coverage was observed for vaccine-associated CD4 TCRs, with dominant responses at 160-218 and 743-854. Compared with day 0, the breadth and depth of the Spike-specific TCR repertoire rose significantly after two doses of AZD1222.

Method: immunoSEQ multiplex PCR; TCRdb's copy keeps in-frame clones and lacks some. The sample lists approximately 80,000 clones, 90% occurring once. CDR3 length equals 15 residues. Germline V gene data show CDR1 as SQVTM and CDR2 as ANQGSEA. Trimming removed 3 bases from V and 1 base from J; junction bases left unmatched: 2. This specimen was peripheral blood, taken 28 days after the second AZD1222 dose. The gene calls are TRBV29-1 and TRBJ2-3, with TRBD2 matching over 12 bases. This sequence was found in an adult who received the AZD1222 COVID-19 vaccine. The CDR3 DNA follows: TGCAGCGTTGATGCTAGCGGGGGGGGCACAGATACGCAGTATTTT. Translated: CSVDASGGGTDTQYF.